A selection of T cell receptor beta chains follows, all from one sample in a study of T cells in localized non-small cell lung cancer. Using immunoSEQ multiplex PCR, the repertoire was profiled, and TCRdb retains in-frame clones only, with some absent. The table records 30,000 or so clones, around 90% of them present only once. The source was peripheral blood mononuclear cells, collected before any cancer treatment. The receptors derive from a woman aged 40-70 years with stage III lung adenocarcinoma. CDR3s include the opening cysteine and the closing phenylalanine or tryptophan. Each record gives: clone size, D gene, V gene, J gene, CDR3 protein, CDR3 DNA. A D gene is named only where the DNA matches it firmly. Size is stated for part of the rows, as once, few or many counts, or as a class when the clone is expanded.

once,.,TRBV6-1,TRBJ1-5,CASSVGVSLITQPQHF,TGTGCCAGCAGTGTCGGCGTCTCTTTAATAACTCAGCCCCAGCATTTT
.,.,TRBV30,TRBJ2-3,CAWSVRTGGTDTQYF,TGTGCCTGGAGTGTAAGGACGGGGGGCACAGATACGCAGTATTTT
.,.,TRBV29-1,TRBJ2-7,CSVLAQASYEQYF,TGCAGCGTTCTTGCCCAGGCCTCCTACGAGCAGTACTTC
.,.,TRBV7-2,TRBJ1-2,CASSLDSNYGYTF,TGTGCCAGCAGCTTAGACAGCAACTATGGCTACACCTTC
.,.,TRBV9,TRBJ1-1,CASSVSGGMNTEAFF,TGTGCCAGCAGCGTATCCGGGGGAATGAACACTGAAGCTTTCTTT
.,.,TRBV5-4,TRBJ1-4,CASSLGGAGAEKLFF,TGTGCCAGCAGCTTGGGGGGCGCGGGAGCGGAAAAACTGTTTTTT
.,.,TRBV4-1,TRBJ2-7,CASSQVGLAIYEQYF,TGCGCCAGCAGCCAAGTCGGGCTAGCGATCTACGAGCAGTACTTC
.,TRBD2,TRBV18,TRBJ2-1,CASSPGQAGLGFNEQFF,TGTGCCAGCTCACCAGGTCAGGCGGGACTAGGCTTCAATGAGCAGTTCTTC
.,TRBD2,TRBV9,TRBJ2-1,CASSVEGVAGDEQFF,TGTGCCAGCAGCGTAGAAGGAGTAGCGGGGGACGAGCAGTTCTTC
few,TRBD2,TRBV5-4,TRBJ2-2,CASSLGGRDTGELFF,TGTGCCAGCAGCCTGGGAGGGCGCGACACCGGGGAGCTGTTTTTT
.,TRBD2,TRBV29-1,TRBJ2-5,CSVDLSGRGETQYF,TGCAGCGTTGATCTCAGCGGGAGAGGCGAGACCCAGTACTTC
.,TRBD2,TRBV18,TRBJ2-1,CASSPVLSGGRHNEQFF,TGTGCCAGCTCACCAGTCCTTAGCGGGGGCCGACACAATGAGCAGTTCTTC
few,.,TRBV5-6,TRBJ1-2,CASSYETVSYGYTF,TGTGCCAGCAGCTACGAGACAGTCAGCTATGGCTACACCTTC
.,.,TRBV9,TRBJ1-5,CASSVGLRDQPQHF,TGTGCCAGCAGCGTCGGTCTCCGGGATCAGCCCCAGCATTTT
.,TRBD1,TRBV7-9,TRBJ2-1,CASSYRGLENEQFF,TGTGCCAGCAGCTACAGGGGGCTGGAGAATGAGCAGTTCTTC
.,.,TRBV5-5,TRBJ2-2,CASILGGSPNTGELFF,TGTGCCAGCATCCTCGGAGGGTCCCCAAACACCGGGGAGCTGTTTTTT
.,.,TRBV30,TRBJ1-5,CAWGGENSNQPQHF,TGTGCCTGGGGAGGGGAGAATAGCAATCAGCCCCAGCATTTT
.,TRBD1,TRBV5-6,TRBJ2-7,CASSLTHRGPYEQYF,TGTGCCAGCAGCTTGACCCACAGGGGGCCCTACGAGCAGTACTTC
.,TRBD1,TRBV6-5,TRBJ1-2,CASSNGQGRYGYTF,TGTGCCAGCAGTAATGGACAGGGGCGGTATGGCTACACCTTC
.,.,TRBV30,TRBJ1-5,CAWSVGSNQPQHF,TGTGCCTGGAGCGTCGGTAGCAATCAGCCCCAGCATTTT
.,TRBD1,TRBV5-4,TRBJ1-2,CASSLDRGGYTF,TGTGCCAGCAGCTTGGACAGGGGTGGCTACACCTTC
.,TRBD1,TRBV5-3,TRBJ2-3,CARPTGGRLITDTQYF,TGTGCCAGACCGACAGGGGGTCGGCTTATCACAGATACGCAGTATTTT
once,TRBD1,TRBV28,TRBJ2-7,CASSPPGTAYEQYF,TGTGCCAGCAGCCCCCCCGGGACAGCCTACGAGCAGTACTTC
once,.,TRBV6-1,TRBJ1-1,CASRTSIASTEAFF,TGTGCCAGCAGGACATCTATAGCGTCCACTGAAGCTTTCTTT
.,.,TRBV5-4,TRBJ1-1,CASSPAGGGGNTEAFF,TGTGCCAGCAGCCCCGCCGGGGGTGGTGGAAACACTGAAGCTTTCTTT
.,TRBD2,TRBV4-2,TRBJ2-3,CASSQEPAGPLGTDTQYF,TGTGCCAGCAGCCAAGAGCCAGCGGGGCCCCTGGGCACAGATACGCAGTATTTT
.,.,TRBV11-2,TRBJ2-7,CASSLVTGVRGWGLEQYF,TGTGCCAGCAGCTTAGTCACGGGAGTACGGGGATGGGGCCTGGAGCAGTACTTC
few,.,TRBV5-1,TRBJ2-2,CASSSTTGNTGELFF,TGCGCCAGCAGCTCAACGACAGGGAACACCGGGGAGCTGTTTTTT
.,TRBD2,TRBV10-2,TRBJ2-7,CASSESGRALGEQYF,TGCGCCAGCAGTGAGAGCGGGAGGGCCCTCGGGGAGCAGTACTTC
.,TRBD2,TRBV2,TRBJ2-3,CASIPNGGSSTQYF,TGTGCCAGCATCCCTAACGGGGGGAGTAGTACGCAGTATTTT
.,.,TRBV27,TRBJ2-1,CASSLVSNGYNEQFF,TGTGCCAGCAGTTTAGTCTCCAACGGATACAATGAGCAGTTCTTC
.,TRBD2,TRBV6-1,TRBJ2-7,CASKLGAGGSYEQYF,TGTGCCAGCAAACTAGGAGCGGGGGGCTCCTACGAGCAGTACTTC